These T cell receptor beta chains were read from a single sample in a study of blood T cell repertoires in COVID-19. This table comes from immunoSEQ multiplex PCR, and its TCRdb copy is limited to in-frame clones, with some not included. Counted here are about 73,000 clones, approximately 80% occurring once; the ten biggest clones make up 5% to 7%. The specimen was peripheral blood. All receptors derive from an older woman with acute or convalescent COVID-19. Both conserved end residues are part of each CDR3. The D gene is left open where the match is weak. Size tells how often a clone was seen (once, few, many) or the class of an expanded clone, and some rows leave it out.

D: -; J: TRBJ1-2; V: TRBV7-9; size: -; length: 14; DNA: TGTGCCAGCAGCTTACCGATGGGGGCGGGCGGCTACACCTTC; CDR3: CASSLPMGAGGYTF
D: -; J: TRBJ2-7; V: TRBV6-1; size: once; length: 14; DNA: TGTGCCAGCAGTGAAGTAAACAGAGCCTACGAGCAGTACTTC; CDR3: CASSEVNRAYEQYF
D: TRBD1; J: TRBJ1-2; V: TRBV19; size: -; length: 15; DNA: TGTGCCAGTGGGGGCGCAGGGGGCGGTTACTATGGCTACACCTTC; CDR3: CASGGAGGGYYGYTF
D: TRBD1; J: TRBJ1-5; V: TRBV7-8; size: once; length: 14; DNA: TGTGCCAGCAGCTCTACAGGGGGAAATCAGCCCCAGCATTTT; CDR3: CASSSTGGNQPQHF
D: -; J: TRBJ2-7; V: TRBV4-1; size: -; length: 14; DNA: TGCGCCAGCAGCCAAGATCACCAGTCCTACGAGCAGTACTTC; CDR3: CASSQDHQSYEQYF
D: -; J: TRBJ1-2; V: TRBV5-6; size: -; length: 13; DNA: TGTGCCAGCAGCCCTACAGGCTCCCGGGGCTACACCTTC; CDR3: CASSPTGSRGYTF
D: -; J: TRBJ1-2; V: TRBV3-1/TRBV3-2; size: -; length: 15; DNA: TGTGCCAGCAGCCAAGCGGGGTATTGGGACTATGGCTACACCTTC; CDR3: CASSQAGYWDYGYTF
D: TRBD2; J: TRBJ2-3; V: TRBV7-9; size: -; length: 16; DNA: TGTGCCAGCAGCTCCCTAGCGGGGGCGGGGACAGATACGCAGTATTTT; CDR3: CASSSLAGAGTDTQYF
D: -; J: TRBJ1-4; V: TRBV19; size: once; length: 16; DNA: TGTGCCAGTAGTCTAAACGCAGGGGCAGCTAATGAAAAACTGTTTTTT; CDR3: CASSLNAGAANEKLFF
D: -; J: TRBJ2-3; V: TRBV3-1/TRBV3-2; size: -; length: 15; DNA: TGTGCCAGCAGCCAAGATCGCGGATTCGTGGATACGCAGTATTTT; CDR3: CASSQDRGFVDTQYF
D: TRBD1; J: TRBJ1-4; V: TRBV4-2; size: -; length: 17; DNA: TGTGCCAGCAGCCGGGGACAGGGTCCTTTTGGCGGTGAAAAACTGTTTTTT; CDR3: CASSRGQGPFGGEKLFF
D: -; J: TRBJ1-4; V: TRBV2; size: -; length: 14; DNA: TGTGCCAGCAGTGAAGGGACAGTGCCGGGGAAACTGTTTTTT; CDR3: CASSEGTVPGKLFF
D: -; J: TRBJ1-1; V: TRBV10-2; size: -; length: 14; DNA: TGCGCCAGCAGTGCCAGTCAAAGGAGCACTGAAGCTTTCTTT; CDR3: CASSASQRSTEAFF